The T cell receptor (beta chain) under discussion was sequenced for a study of blood T cells in healthy people across ages. This clonotype has only a few counts. Its antigen is still unknown. Study-level results: One million T cells yielded diversity estimates that were considered underestimates. Per million T cells, TCR beta diversity dropped about linearly as age rose.

The CDR3 has 14 amino acids. CDR1 is WSHSY, CDR2 SAAADI, per germline. Trimming pared 2 bases from V and 2 bases from J, leaving 8 bases between. A second PCR of 7 to 11 cycles used a sample-barcoded 5' primer and a J-beta primer mix. MiXCR, run by TCRdb on the 5' RACE reads, gives a single entry per CDR3 protein. The table records some 800,000 distinct CDR3 sequences, around two fifths of them present only once. The amount of total RNA extracted per sample was at least 5.5 micrograms. The material sequenced was blood. V is TRBV10-2 and J is TRBJ2-3; D is ambiguous. This clonotype was sampled from a man aged 55 to 69 in good health. This chain's CDR3 is CASSEVGSTDTQYF. CDR3 coding DNA: TGCGCCAGCAGTGAGGTGGGGTCCACAGATACGCAGTATTTT.